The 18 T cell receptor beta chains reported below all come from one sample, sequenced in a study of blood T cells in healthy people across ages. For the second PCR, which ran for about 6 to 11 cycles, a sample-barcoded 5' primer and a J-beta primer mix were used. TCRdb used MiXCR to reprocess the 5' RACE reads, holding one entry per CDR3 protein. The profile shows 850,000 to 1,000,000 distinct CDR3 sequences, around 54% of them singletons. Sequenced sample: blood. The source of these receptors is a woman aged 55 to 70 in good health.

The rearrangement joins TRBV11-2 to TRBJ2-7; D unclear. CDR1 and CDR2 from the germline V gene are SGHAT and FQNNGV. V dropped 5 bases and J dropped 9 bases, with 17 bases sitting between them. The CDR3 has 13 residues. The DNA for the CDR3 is TGTGCCAGCAGCCCCATCCGCAGATTTAGGCAGTACTTC. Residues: CASSPIRRFRQYF.

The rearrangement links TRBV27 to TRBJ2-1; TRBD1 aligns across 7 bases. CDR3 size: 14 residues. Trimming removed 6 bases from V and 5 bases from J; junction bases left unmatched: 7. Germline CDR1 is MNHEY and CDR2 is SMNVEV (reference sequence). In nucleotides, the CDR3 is TGTGCCAGCAGGATACCGGGACAGAACAATGAGCAGTTCTTC. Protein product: CASRIPGQNNEQFF.

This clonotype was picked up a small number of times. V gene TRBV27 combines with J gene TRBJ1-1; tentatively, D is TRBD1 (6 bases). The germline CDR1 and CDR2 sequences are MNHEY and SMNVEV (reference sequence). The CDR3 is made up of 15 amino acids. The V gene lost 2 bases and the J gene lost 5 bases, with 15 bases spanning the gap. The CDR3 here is CASSLRRKQGTEAFF. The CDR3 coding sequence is TGTGCCAGCAGTTTACGACGGAAACAGGGAACTGAAGCTTTCTTT.

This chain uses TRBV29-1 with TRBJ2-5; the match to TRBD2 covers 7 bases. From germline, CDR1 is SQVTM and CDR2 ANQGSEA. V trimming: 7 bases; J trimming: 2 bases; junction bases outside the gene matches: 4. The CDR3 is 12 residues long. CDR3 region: CSETSAQETQYF. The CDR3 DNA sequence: TGCAGCGAAACTAGCGCTCAAGAGACCCAGTACTTC.

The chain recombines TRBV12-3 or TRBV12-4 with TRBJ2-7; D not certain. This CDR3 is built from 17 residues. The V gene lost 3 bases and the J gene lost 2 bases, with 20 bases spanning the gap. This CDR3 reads CASSFDRRAFETYEQYF. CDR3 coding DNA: TGTGCCAGCAGTTTCGACCGCCGAGCATTTGAAACCTACGAGCAGTACTTC.

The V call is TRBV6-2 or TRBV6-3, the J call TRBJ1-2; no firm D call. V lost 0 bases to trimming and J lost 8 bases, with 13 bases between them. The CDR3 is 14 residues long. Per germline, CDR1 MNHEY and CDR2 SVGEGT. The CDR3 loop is CASSYSEGSVGYTF. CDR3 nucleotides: TGTGCCAGCAGTTACTCGGAAGGGTCTGTGGGCTACACCTTC.

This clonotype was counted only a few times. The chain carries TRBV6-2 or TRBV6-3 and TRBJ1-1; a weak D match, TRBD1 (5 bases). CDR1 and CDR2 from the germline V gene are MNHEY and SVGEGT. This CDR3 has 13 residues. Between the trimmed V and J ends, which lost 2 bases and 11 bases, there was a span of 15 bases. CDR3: CASSYNRLSGAFF. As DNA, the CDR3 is TGTGCCAGCAGTTACAACAGGCTCTCGGGCGCTTTCTTT.

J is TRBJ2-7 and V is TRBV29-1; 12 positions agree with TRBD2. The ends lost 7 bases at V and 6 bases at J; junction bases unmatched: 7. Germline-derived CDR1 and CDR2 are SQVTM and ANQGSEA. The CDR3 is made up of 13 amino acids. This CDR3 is CSATTSGRREQYF. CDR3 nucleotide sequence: TGCAGCGCTACGACTAGCGGGAGACGCGAGCAGTACTTC.

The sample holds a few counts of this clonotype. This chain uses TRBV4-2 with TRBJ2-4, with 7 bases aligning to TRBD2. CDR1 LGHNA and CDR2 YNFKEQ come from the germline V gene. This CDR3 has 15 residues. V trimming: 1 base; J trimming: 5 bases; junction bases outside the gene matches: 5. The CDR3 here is CASSQVGAGENIQYF. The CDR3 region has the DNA TGTGCCAGCAGCCAAGTCGGGGCGGGAGAAAACATTCAGTACTTC.

CDR3 nucleotides: TGTGCCAGCAGATTTCCAGACTCTGGGGCCAACGTCCTGACTTTC. Protein: CASRFPDSGANVLTF. The chain links TRBV6-6 to TRBJ2-6; D gene uncertain. The CDR3 has 15 residues. Trimming stripped 6 bases from V and 0 bases from J, with 9 bases between. Looked up from germline, CDR1 is MNHNY and CDR2 is SVGAGI (reference sequence).

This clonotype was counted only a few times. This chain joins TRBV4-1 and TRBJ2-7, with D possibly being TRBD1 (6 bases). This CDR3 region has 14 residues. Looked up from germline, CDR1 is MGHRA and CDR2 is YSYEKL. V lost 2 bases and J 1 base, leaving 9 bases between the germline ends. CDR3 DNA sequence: TGCGCCAGCAGCCAACGAGGGGGATCCTACGAGCAGTACTTC. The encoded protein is CASSQRGGSYEQYF.

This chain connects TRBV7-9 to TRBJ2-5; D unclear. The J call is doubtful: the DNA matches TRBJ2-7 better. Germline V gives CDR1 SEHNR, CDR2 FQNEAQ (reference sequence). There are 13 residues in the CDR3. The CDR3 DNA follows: TGTGCCAGCAGCGTAGATTTAGGGAACGAGCAGTACTTC. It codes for CASSVDLGNEQYF.

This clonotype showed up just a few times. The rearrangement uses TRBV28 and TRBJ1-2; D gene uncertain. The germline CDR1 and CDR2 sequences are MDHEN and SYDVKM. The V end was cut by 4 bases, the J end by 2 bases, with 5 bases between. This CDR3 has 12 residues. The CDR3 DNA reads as TGTGCCAGCAGTTGGCAGAACTATGGCTACACCTTC. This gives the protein CASSWQNYGYTF.

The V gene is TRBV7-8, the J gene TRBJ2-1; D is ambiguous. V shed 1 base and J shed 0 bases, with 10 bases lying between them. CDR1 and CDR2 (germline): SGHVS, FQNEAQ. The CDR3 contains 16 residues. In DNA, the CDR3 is TGTGCCAGCAGCTTAGAGCTACCGATCTCCTACAATGAGCAGTTCTTC. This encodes CASSLELPISYNEQFF.

In nucleotides, the CDR3 is TGTGCCAGCAGCCGACCAGGACAGGGACTTAATGAAAAACTGTTTTTT. Translated, it gives CASSRPGQGLNEKLFF. The V call is TRBV14, the J call TRBJ1-4; 8 nucleotides align to TRBD1. Trimming removed 4 bases from V and 4 bases from J; junction bases left unmatched: 8. This CDR3 has 16 amino acids. Germline CDR1 SGHDN, CDR2 FVKESK.

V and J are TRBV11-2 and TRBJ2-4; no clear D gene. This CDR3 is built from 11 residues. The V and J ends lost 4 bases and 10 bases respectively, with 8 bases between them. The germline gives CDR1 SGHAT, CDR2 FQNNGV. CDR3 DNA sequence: TGTGCCAGCAGCTCCGGCCAAATTCAGTACTTC. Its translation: CASSSGQIQYF.

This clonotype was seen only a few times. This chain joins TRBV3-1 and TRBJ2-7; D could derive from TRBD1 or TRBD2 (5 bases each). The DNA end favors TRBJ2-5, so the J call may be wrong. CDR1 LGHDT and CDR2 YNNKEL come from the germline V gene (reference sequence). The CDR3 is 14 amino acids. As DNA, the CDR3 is TGTGCCAGCAGCCAAGTGGGGACGGAAGAGACCCAGTACTTC. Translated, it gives CASSQVGTEETQYF.

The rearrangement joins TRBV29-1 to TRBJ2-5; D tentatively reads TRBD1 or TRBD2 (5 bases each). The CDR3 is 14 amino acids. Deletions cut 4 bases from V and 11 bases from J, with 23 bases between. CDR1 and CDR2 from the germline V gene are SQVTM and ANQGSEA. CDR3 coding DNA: TGCAGCGTTGGGTTCGGGGCCCCGGGCGAAGAGCAGTACTTC. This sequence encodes CSVGFGAPGEEQYF.